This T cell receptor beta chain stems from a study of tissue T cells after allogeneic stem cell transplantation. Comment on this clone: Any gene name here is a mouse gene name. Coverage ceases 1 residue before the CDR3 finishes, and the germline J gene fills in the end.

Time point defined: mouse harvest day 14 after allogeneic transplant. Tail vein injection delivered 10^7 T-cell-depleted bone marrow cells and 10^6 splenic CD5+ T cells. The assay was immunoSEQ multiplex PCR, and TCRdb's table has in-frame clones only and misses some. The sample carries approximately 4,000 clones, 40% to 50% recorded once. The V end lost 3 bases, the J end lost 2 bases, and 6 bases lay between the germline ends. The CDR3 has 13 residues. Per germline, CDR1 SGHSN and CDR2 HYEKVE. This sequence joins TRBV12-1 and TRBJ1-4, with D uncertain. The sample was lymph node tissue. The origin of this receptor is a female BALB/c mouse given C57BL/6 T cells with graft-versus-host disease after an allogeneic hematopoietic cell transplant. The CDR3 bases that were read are TGTGCCAGCTCTAAACAATCCAACGAAAGATTATTT. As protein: CASSKQSNERLF. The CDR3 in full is CASSKQSNERLFF.